This T cell receptor beta chain is drawn from a study of PD-1 blockade in classical Hodgkin lymphoma. Study context: Patients in the cohort were put on intravenous nivolumab, 3 mg/kg every 2 weeks.

General study findings and limits: The CD4+ diversity rise by C4D1 was clearest in complete responders.

For this clone: Its antigen is still unknown.

Method: immunoSEQ multiplex PCR; TCRdb's copy keeps in-frame clones and lacks some. The table lists roughly 50,000 clones, roughly 89% of them singletons. The junction had 10 bases not matched to a gene; V was cut back by 2 bases and J by 7 bases. Germline CDR1 and CDR2: SGHAT and FQNNGV. CDR3 length: 17 amino acids. Stated time point: cycle 4 day 1 (C4D1), after less than 7 weeks of nivolumab. All the patients suffered relapse after autologous stem cell transplantation, and brentuximab vedotin exposure differed. The receptor's source is a human donor with classical Hodgkin lymphoma. The sequencing used peripheral blood mononuclear cells (PBMCs), collected before the fourth cycle of nivolumab. The chain couples TRBV11-2 to TRBJ1-4, with TRBD1 matching over 10 bases. The CDR3 here is CASSLWAPGTGVEKLFF. In DNA form, the CDR3 reads TGTGCCAGCAGCTTATGGGCCCCCGGGACAGGGGTTGAAAAACTGTTTTTT.